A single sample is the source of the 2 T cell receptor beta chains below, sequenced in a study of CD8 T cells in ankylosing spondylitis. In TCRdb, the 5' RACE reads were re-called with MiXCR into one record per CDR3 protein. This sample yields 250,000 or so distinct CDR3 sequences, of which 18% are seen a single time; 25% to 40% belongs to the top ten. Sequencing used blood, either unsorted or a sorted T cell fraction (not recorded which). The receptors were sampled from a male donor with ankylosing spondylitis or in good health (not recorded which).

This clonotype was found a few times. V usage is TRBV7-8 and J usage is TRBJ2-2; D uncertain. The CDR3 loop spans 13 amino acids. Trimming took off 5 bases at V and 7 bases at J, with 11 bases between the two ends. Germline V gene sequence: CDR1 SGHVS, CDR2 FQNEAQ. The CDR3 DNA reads TGTGCCAGCAGCCCTCACTCGGGCGGGGAGCTGTTTTTT. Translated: CASSPHSGGELFF. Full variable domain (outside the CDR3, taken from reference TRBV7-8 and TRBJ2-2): GAGVSQSPRYKVAKRGQDVALRCDPISGHVSLFWYQQALGQGPEFLTYFQNEAQLDKSGLPSDRFFAERPEGSVSTLKIQRTQQEDSAVYLCASSPHSGGELFFGEGSRLTVL.

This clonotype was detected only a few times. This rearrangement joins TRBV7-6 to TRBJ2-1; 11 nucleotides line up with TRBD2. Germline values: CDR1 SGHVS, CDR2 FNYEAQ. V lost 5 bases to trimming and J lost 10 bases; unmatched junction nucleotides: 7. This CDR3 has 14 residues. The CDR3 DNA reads TGTGCCAGCAGCCAGACTAGCGGGAAAAGAGAGCAGTTCTTC. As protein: CASSQTSGKREQFF.